Reported below is one T cell receptor (beta chain). The CDR3 is 13 amino acids. Losses at the gene ends were 10 bases for V and 4 bases for J; bases not matched to a gene: 10. In germline, CDR1 is ENHRY, CDR2 SYGVKD. These data belong to a study of blood T cell repertoires in COVID-19. Study overall: The samples span acute and convalescent COVID-19 from the United States, Italy and Spain. Nucleic acid was either cDNA or gDNA, and it came from T cells, B-cell-depleted T cells, or PBMCs.

Per the original data handling: Reference gene primer amplification gave nucleated cell count estimates. Some clones are missing from TCRdb's copy, which holds only in-frame ones; the method was immunoSEQ multiplex PCR. V and J calls and clone size are those listed in that table; D and trimming were worked out from the DNA. The sample shows about 160,000 clones, roughly 81% of them seen only once. The chain employs TRBV10-3 and TRBJ2-7; TRBD1 agrees at 7 bases. The receptor was derived from a middle-aged man with acute or convalescent COVID-19. Specimen: peripheral blood. This CDR3 reads CATSGTAPYEQYF. In DNA form, the CDR3 reads TGTGCCACGTCCGGGACAGCTCCTTACGAGCAGTACTTC.